Each of the 2 T cell receptor beta chains below was sequenced from the same sample in a study of shared clonotypes between healthy human individuals. Only in-frame clones appear in the TCRdb table, and some are missing; sequencing was by immunoSEQ multiplex PCR. The data hold approximately 2.4 million clones, with around 95% observed a single time. The source material was naive CD4+ T cells sorted from blood. Subset indicated: CD45RA+ positively selected. Every receptor here comes from a man between 18 and 35 years old in good health.

The sample holds a few counts of this clone. The same CDR3 arises from other DNA sequences in this sample as well. The rearrangement links TRBV11-2 to TRBJ1-1; D not certain. The CDR3 runs 13 residues. Trimming removed 0 bases at V and 2 bases at J, with 4 bases between. Germline V CDR1 and CDR2: SGHAT, FQNNGV. The CDR3 coding sequence is TGTGCCAGCAGCTTAGACAGTAACACTGAAGCTTTCTTT. It encodes CASSLDSNTEAFF. Supplemented by reference TRBV11-2 and TRBJ1-1, the full variable domain reads EAGVAQSPRYKIIEKRQSVAFWCNPISGHATLYWYQQILGQGPKLLIQFQNNGVVDDSQLPKDRFSAERLKGVDSTLKIQPAKLEDSAVYLCASSLDSNTEAFFGQGTRLTVV.

This chain uses TRBV6-5 with TRBJ2-7, with D hard to call. Per germline, CDR1 MNHEY and CDR2 SVGAGI. This CDR3 comprises 15 residues. The V gene lost 5 bases and the J gene lost 9 bases, with 23 bases spanning the gap. This chain's CDR3 is CASSRTVGSPQGQYF. Written as DNA, the CDR3 is TGTGCCAGCAGTAGAACGGTGGGAAGCCCTCAAGGGCAGTACTTC.